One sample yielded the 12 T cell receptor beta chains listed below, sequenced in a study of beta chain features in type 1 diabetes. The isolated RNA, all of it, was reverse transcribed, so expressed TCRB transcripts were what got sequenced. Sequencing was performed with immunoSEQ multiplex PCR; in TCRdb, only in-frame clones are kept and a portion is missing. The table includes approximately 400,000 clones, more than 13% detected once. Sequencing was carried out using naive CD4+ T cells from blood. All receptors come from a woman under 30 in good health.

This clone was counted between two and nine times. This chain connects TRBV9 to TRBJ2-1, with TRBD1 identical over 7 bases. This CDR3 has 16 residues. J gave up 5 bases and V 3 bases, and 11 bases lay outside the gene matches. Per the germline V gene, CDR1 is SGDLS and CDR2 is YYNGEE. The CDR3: CASSAIRDRTNNEQFF. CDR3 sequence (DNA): TGTGCCAGCAGCGCGATCCGGGACAGAACTAACAATGAGCAGTTCTTC.

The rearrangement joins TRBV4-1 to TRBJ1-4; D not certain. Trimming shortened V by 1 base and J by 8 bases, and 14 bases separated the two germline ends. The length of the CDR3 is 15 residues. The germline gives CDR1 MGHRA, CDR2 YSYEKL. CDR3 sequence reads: CASSQGSPLPEKLFF. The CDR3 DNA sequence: TGCGCCAGCAGCCAAGGGAGCCCGCTTCCAGAAAAACTGTTTTTT.

The CDR3 loop reads CASSKTGGQPQHF. Here the CDR3 DNA reads TGTGCCAGCAGTAAAACAGGGGGCCAGCCCCAGCATTTT. This chain joins TRBV6-5 and TRBJ1-5, with 9 bases aligning to TRBD1. V was clipped by 5 bases and J by 7 bases; unmatched bases: 3. The CDR3 runs to 13 residues. In germline, CDR1 is MNHEY, CDR2 SVGAGI.

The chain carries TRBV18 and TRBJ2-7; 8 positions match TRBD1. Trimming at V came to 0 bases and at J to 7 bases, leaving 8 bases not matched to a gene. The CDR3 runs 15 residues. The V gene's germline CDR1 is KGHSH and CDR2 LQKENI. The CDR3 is CASSPPETGVREQYF. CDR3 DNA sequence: TGTGCCAGCTCACCACCGGAGACAGGGGTTCGAGAGCAGTACTTC. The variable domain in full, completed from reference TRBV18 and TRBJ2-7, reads NAGVMQNPRHLVRRRGQEARLRCSPMKGHSHVYWYRQLPEEGLKFMVYLQKENIIDESGMPKERFSAEFPKEGPSILRIQQVVRGDSAAYFCASSPPETGVREQYFGPGTRLTVT.

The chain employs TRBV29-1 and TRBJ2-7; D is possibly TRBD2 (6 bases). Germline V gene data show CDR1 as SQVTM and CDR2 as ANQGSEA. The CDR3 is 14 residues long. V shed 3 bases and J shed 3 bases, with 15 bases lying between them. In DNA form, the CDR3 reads TGCAGCGTTGAGAAGGGAACCGGGGGCTACGAGCAGTACTTC. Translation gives CSVEKGTGGYEQYF.

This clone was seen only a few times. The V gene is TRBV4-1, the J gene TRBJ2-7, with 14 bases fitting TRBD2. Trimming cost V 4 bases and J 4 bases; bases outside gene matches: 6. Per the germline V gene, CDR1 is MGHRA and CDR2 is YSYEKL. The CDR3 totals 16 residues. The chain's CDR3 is CASSPSGTSGRYEQYF. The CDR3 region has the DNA TGCGCCAGCAGCCCTTCCGGGACTAGCGGGAGATACGAGCAGTACTTC.

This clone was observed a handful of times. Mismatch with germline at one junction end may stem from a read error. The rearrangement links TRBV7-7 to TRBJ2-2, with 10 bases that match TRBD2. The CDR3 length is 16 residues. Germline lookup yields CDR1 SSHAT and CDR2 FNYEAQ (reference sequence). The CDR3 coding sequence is TGTGCTAGCAGCAGGGGGCTAGCGGGAGTTTCCGGGGAGCTGTTTTTT. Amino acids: CASSRGLAGVSGELFF.

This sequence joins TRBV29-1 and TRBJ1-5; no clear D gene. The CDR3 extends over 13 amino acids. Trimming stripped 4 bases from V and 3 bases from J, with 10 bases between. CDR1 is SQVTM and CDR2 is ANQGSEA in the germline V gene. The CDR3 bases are TGCAGCGTTGTAACGCAGAACAATCAGCCCCAGCATTTT. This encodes CSVVTQNNQPQHF.

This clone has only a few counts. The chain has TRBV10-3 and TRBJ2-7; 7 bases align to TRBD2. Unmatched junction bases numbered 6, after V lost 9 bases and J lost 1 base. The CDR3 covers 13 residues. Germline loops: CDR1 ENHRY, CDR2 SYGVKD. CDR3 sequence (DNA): TGTGCCATGGGGAGGGACGTATCCTACGAGCAGTACTTC. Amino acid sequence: CAMGRDVSYEQYF.

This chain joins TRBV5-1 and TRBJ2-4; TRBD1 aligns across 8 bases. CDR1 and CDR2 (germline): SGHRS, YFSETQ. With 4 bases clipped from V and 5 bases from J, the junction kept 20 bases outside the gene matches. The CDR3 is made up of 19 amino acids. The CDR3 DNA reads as TGCGCCAGCAGCATCATATCTGGACAGGGCTGGAACCGAGAAAACATTCAGTACTTC. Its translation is CASSIISGQGWNRENIQYF. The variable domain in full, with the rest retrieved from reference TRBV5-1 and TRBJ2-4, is KAGVTQTPRYLIKTRGQQVTLSCSPISGHRSVSWYQQTPGQGLQFLFEYFSETQRNKGNFPGRFSGRQFSNSRSEMNVSTLELGDSALYLCASSIISGQGWNRENIQYFGAGTRLSVL.

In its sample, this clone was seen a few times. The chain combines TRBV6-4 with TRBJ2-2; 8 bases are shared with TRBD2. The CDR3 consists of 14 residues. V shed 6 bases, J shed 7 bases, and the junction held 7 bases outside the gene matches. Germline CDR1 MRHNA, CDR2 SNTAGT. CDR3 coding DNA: TGTGCCAGCAGACCGGGACTAGATCACGGGGAGCTGTTTTTT. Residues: CASRPGLDHGELFF.

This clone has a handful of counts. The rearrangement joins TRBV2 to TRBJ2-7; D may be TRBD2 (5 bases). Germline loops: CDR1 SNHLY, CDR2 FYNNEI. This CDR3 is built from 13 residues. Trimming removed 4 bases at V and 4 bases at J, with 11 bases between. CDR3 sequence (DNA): TGTGCCAGCAGTGGGCGGGCTCTATACGAGCAGTACTTC. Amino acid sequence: CASSGRALYEQYF.